The T cell receptor beta chain described here comes from a study of cytomegalovirus exposure and HLA in healthy donors. As for this clone: At one of its ends the junction is not consistent with the germline gene, which may arise from a read error.

13 Jbeta primers and 60 Vbeta primers were used for the PCR. Data came from immunoSEQ multiplex PCR; TCRdb stores just in-frame clones and leaves some out. The table records 130,000 to 150,000 clones, 65% to 85% of them present only once. The CDR3 loop spans 15 amino acids. The germline V gene has CDR1 MDHEN and CDR2 SYDVKM. The chain couples TRBV28 to TRBJ2-7; 7 bases line up with TRBD1. This TCR was recovered from a male donor in good health and CMV-seronegative. The sequencing input was PBMCs. The CDR3 reads CASSLWDRPSDEQYF. CDR3 coding DNA: TGTGCCAGCAGTCTATGGGACAGACCCAGCGACGAGCAGTACTTC.